The 30 T cell receptor beta chains below all came from one sample that was sequenced in a study of blood T cells in healthy people across ages. A J-beta primer mix and a sample-barcoded 5' primer were used in a second PCR of about 7 to 12 cycles. TCRdb reprocessed the 5' RACE reads with MiXCR, giving one entry per CDR3 protein. The repertoire has about 650,000 distinct CDR3 sequences, 52% of them found once; the top ten carry 13%. Sequencing used blood. These receptor sequences come from a woman aged 80 or over in good health.

Concerning this clonotype: This sequence may be a read error, since a much larger clone differs from it by one base. This sequence joins TRBV25-1 and TRBJ2-7; 8 nucleotides line up with TRBD2. Germline V gene sequence: CDR1 MGHDK, CDR2 SYGVNS. The CDR3 extends over 13 amino acids. CDR3 residues: CASSAAGAYERYF. DNA for the CDR3: TGTGCCAGCAGTGCAGCGGGAGCCTACGAGCGGTACTTC.

This clonotype has ten or more counts. The chain is built from TRBV5-1 and TRBJ1-2; no definite D call. This CDR3 region has 15 residues. Trimming pared 0 bases from V and 9 bases from J, leaving 18 bases between. CDR1 is SGHRS and CDR2 is YFSETQ in the germline V gene. The CDR3 sequence: CASSLAVAPTGSYTF. The DNA for the CDR3 is TGCGCCAGCAGCTTGGCCGTGGCTCCAACGGGGAGCTACACCTTC.

Comment on this clonotype: A read error may be the cause here, since a much bigger clone is one base away. The chain joins TRBV27 to TRBJ1-1; 7 bases match TRBD1. Looked up from germline, CDR1 is MNHEY and CDR2 is SMNVEV (reference sequence). V lost 5 bases, J lost 1 base, and 4 bases stayed unmatched. The CDR3 extends over 14 amino acids. The DNA for the CDR3 is TGTGCCAGCAGTCCACAGGGGTCGAACACTGAAGCTTTCTTT. Protein product: CASSPQGSNTEAFF.

With respect to this clonotype: Given a much more abundant clone one base away, this may be a read error. This sequence joins TRBV20-1 and TRBJ2-5; no definite D call. The V and J ends lost 8 bases and 9 bases respectively, with 19 bases between them. CDR3 length: 12 residues. Germline CDR1 reads DFQATT; CDR2 reads SNEGSKA (reference sequence). For the CDR3, the DNA is TGCAGTCACCTTTTTCTAGGAAAGGCCCAGTACTTC. Protein sequence: CSHLFLGKAQYF.

This clonotype was recorded many times. The chain carries TRBV11-1 and TRBJ2-1; D perhaps matches TRBD2 (5 bases). Germline values: CDR1 SGHAT, CDR2 FQDESV (reference sequence). The CDR3 is made up of 16 amino acids. Trimming took off 2 bases at V and 0 bases at J, with 11 bases between the two ends. CDR3 nucleotides: TGTGCCAGCAGCTTAAATTCGGGGAGCTCCTACAATGAGCAGTTCTTC. Its translation is CASSLNSGSSYNEQFF.

The chain joins TRBV7-9 to TRBJ2-1, with D possibly being TRBD1 (5 bases). This CDR3 has 16 amino acids. Germline CDR1 is SEHNR and CDR2 is FQNEAQ (reference sequence). Trimming took off 1 base at V and 8 bases at J, with 18 bases between the two ends. The CDR3 spells CASSLGAGSGKHEQFF. The DNA of the CDR3 is TGTGCCAGCAGCTTAGGGGCAGGGTCAGGGAAACATGAGCAGTTCTTC.

The CDR3 protein is CSVAGVTGANVLTF. CDR3 nucleotides: TGCAGCGTTGCGGGGGTAACTGGGGCCAACGTCCTGACTTTC. The chain employs TRBV29-1 and TRBJ2-6; a possible D gene is TRBD2 (6 bases). Trimming cost V 4 bases and J 2 bases, with 9 bases left between them. The CDR3 covers 14 residues. The germline CDR1 and CDR2 sequences are SQVTM and ANQGSEA.

The sample holds a few counts of this clonotype. The chain is built from TRBV20-1 and TRBJ1-6; no firm D call. V was cut by 6 bases and J by 7 bases, with 16 bases left in between. CDR1 and CDR2 from the germline V gene are DFQATT and SNEGSKA (reference sequence). The CDR3 consists of 14 residues. This CDR3 is CSAGRQLGNSPLHF. The CDR3 DNA follows: TGCAGTGCAGGTCGACAACTAGGGAATTCACCCCTCCACTTT.

This clonotype was picked up many times. The V call is TRBV4-2, the J call TRBJ2-3; 10 nucleotides line up with TRBD2. Trimming cost V 3 bases and J 4 bases; bases outside gene matches: 13. Germline loops: CDR1 LGHNA, CDR2 YNFKEQ. The CDR3 extends over 18 amino acids. DNA of the CDR3: TGTGCCAGCAGCCATGATCCTGAAGGGACTAGCGCACCAGATACGCAGTATTTT. Translation gives CASSHDPEGTSAPDTQYF.

V usage is TRBV2 and J usage is TRBJ2-2; D remains ambiguous. Trimming took 6 bases from V and 6 from J, leaving 8 bases between them. The CDR3 runs to 12 residues. In germline, CDR1 is SNHLY, CDR2 FYNNEI. The CDR3 DNA reads as TGTGCCAGCAGGGGCGACCCCGGGGAGCTGTTTTTT. Its protein is CASRGDPGELFF.

The V and J genes are TRBV6-2 or TRBV6-3 and TRBJ2-3; maybe TRBD1 (5 bases). The CDR3 covers 15 residues. V lost 5 bases to trimming and J lost 5 bases, with 17 bases between them. The germline gives CDR1 MNHEY, CDR2 SVGEGT. The CDR3: CASSTPFAGRDTQYF. DNA of the CDR3: TGTGCCAGCAGTACCCCTTTCGCAGGGCGAGATACGCAGTATTTT.

The CDR3 DNA sequence: TGTGCCACCAGCAGAGGGGACAGGGGGATGGATGAGCAGTACTTC. This sequence encodes CATSRGDRGMDEQYF. This sequence joins TRBV15 and TRBJ2-5, with TRBD1 matching 11 bases. Germline V CDR1 and CDR2: LNHNV, YYDKDF (reference sequence). There are 15 residues in the CDR3. The junction had 9 bases not matched to a gene; V was cut back by 1 base and J by 11 bases. Supplemented by reference TRBV15 and TRBJ2-5, the full variable domain reads DAMVIQNPRYQVTQFGKPVTLSCSQTLNHNVMYWYQQKSSQAPKLLFHYYDKDFNNEADTPDNFQSRRPNTSFCFLDIRSPGLGDTAMYLCATSRGDRGMDEQYFGPGTRLLVL.

About this clonotype itself: This may be a read error: a much more frequent sequence differs by one nucleotide. The chain carries TRBV6-1 and TRBJ1-6, with 8 bases that match TRBD1. Germline CDR1 and CDR2: MNHNS and SASEGT. With 3 bases clipped from V and 12 bases from J, the junction kept 7 bases outside the gene matches. The CDR3 loop spans 14 amino acids. Here the CDR3 reads CASSDNGQGGPLHF. DNA of the CDR3: TGTGCCAGCAGTGACAACGGACAGGGAGGACCCCTCCACTTT.

V usage is TRBV14 and J usage is TRBJ2-1; possible D gene TRBD1, 5 bases. CDR1 and CDR2 (germline): SGHDN, FVKESK. V shed 1 base and J shed 6 bases, with 22 bases lying between them. The CDR3 contains 18 residues. CDR3 loop: CASSQVRRAIVLPNEQFF. The CDR3 DNA reads as TGTGCCAGCAGCCAAGTGCGCAGGGCCATAGTTCTTCCCAATGAGCAGTTCTTC.

The V gene is TRBV25-1, the J gene TRBJ2-2; 10 nucleotides match TRBD1. Losses at the gene ends were 4 bases for V and 3 bases for J; bases not matched to a gene: 2. CDR3 length: 15 amino acids. Germline V gene data show CDR1 as MGHDK and CDR2 as SYGVNS. CDR3 protein: CASSVGTGDTGELFF. The CDR3, as DNA: TGTGCCAGCAGTGTGGGGACAGGGGACACCGGGGAGCTGTTTTTT.

This clonotype occurred many times. V usage is TRBV6-5 and J usage is TRBJ2-7, with a tentative D call TRBD2 (5 bases). The CDR3 runs to 14 residues. CDR1 is MNHEY and CDR2 is SVGAGI in the germline V gene. The ends were cut back, 8 bases at V and 3 bases at J, with 17 bases in the middle. CDR3 DNA: TGTGCCAGCGCTCTAGGTTCGGCGGGCTACGAGCAGTACTTC. Translating gives CASALGSAGYEQYF.

J is TRBJ2-4 and V is TRBV21-1; TRBD1 is taken as the D call from the table, unchecked against the DNA. TRBV21-1 is deemed a pseudogene. The CDR3 is 14 amino acids. DNA of the CDR3: TGTGCCAGTCCCGGGCCGAGGGCCAAAAACATTCAGTACTTC. This translates into CASPGPRAKNIQYF.

The chain's CDR3 is CASSQGGARTNTIYF. In DNA form, the CDR3 reads TGTGCCAGCAGCCAAGGAGGAGCCCGGACAAACACCATATATTTT. The chain links TRBV3-1 to TRBJ1-3; D remains ambiguous. The V gene lost 1 base and the J gene lost 6 bases, with 13 bases spanning the gap. Germline V gene sequence: CDR1 LGHDT, CDR2 YNNKEL (reference sequence). There are 15 residues in the CDR3.

The rearrangement links TRBV27 to TRBJ2-1; 8 positions match TRBD1. The J call is uncertain, as TRBJ2-7 better fits the DNA end. CDR1 is MNHEY and CDR2 is SMNVEV in the germline V gene (reference sequence). The CDR3 runs 16 residues. In DNA form, the CDR3 reads TGTGCCAGCAGTTCTGCCCGGGACAGGTCCTACAATGAGCAGTACTTC. This encodes CASSSARDRSYNEQYF.

This clonotype was seen only once. The CDR3 here is CSAREAYEGQKLYF. The CDR3 DNA follows: TGCAGTGCTAGAGAGGCGTATGAGGGACAAAAACTGTACTTC. The chain uses TRBV20-1 and TRBJ2-7; a weak D match, TRBD1 (6 bases). Deletions cut 0 bases from V and 12 bases from J, with 21 bases between. The CDR3 runs 14 residues. The V gene's germline CDR1 is DFQATT and CDR2 SNEGSKA (reference sequence).

This clonotype was seen many times. The chain links TRBV29-1 to TRBJ1-2; no clear D. The germline CDR1 and CDR2 sequences are SQVTM and ANQGSEA. The ends were cut back, 7 bases at V and 0 bases at J, with 12 bases in the middle. The CDR3 extends over 13 amino acids. CDR3 residues: CSAPDRANYGYTF. In DNA, the CDR3 is TGCAGCGCCCCAGATAGAGCTAACTATGGCTACACCTTC. Variable domain in full (rest from reference TRBV29-1 and TRBJ1-2): SAVISQKPSRDICQRGTSLTIQCQVDSQVTMMFWYRQQPGQSLTLIATANQGSEATYESGFVIDKFPISRPNLTFSTLTVSNMSPEDSSIYLCSAPDRANYGYTFGSGTRLTVV.

V is TRBV4-2 and J is TRBJ2-3; 12 bases fit TRBD2. Germline V gives CDR1 LGHNA, CDR2 YNFKEQ. J gave up 5 bases and V 1 base, and 4 bases lay outside the gene matches. This CDR3 has 16 amino acids. CDR3 region: CASSQVWTSGEDTQYF. The CDR3, as DNA: TGTGCCAGCAGCCAAGTATGGACTAGCGGGGAAGATACGCAGTATTTT.

The rearrangement uses TRBV6-1 and TRBJ2-1; 8 nucleotides agree with TRBD2. The germline CDR1 and CDR2 sequences are MNHNS and SASEGT. V trimming: 2 bases; J trimming: 0 bases; junction bases outside the gene matches: 9. The length of the CDR3 is 18 residues. The CDR3 region is CASSERASGWSSYNEQFF. The CDR3 DNA is TGTGCCAGCAGTGAAAGGGCTAGCGGGTGGAGCTCCTACAATGAGCAGTTCTTC.

This clonotype was seen more than once but under ten times. The chain links TRBV4-1 to TRBJ1-1; D is unclear. Germline V gives CDR1 MGHRA, CDR2 YSYEKL. The CDR3 runs to 13 residues. Trimming cost V 0 bases and J 1 base, with 3 bases left between them. For the CDR3, the DNA is TGCGCCAGCAGCCAAGATCCGAACACTGAAGCTTTCTTT. Protein sequence: CASSQDPNTEAFF.

A note on this clonotype: It may be a read error: a sequence one base away is much more abundant. The V gene is TRBV24-1, the J gene TRBJ2-7; D could derive from TRBD1 or TRBD2 (5 bases each). In germline, CDR1 is KGHDR, CDR2 SFDVKD. The ends were cut back, 3 bases at V and 0 bases at J, with 11 bases in the middle. The length of the CDR3 is 15 residues. CDR3 sequence reads: CATSDPGRASYEQYF. CDR3 sequence (DNA): TGTGCCACCAGTGATCCGGGACGGGCCTCCTACGAGCAGTACTTC.

The J gene is TRBJ2-3, the V gene TRBV4-3, with D unresolved. CDR3 length: 14 amino acids. Germline assignment: CDR1 LGHNA and CDR2 YSLEER. V was clipped by 8 bases and J by 1 base, with 13 bases between them. The CDR3 reads CASRRSIGTDTQYF. In nucleotides, the CDR3 is TGCGCCAGCCGAAGAAGTATAGGCACAGATACGCAGTATTTT.

This clonotype appeared once. This may be a read error: a much more frequent sequence differs by one nucleotide. The chain is built from TRBV12-3 or TRBV12-4 and TRBJ2-1, with 9 bases lining up with TRBD2. V gave up 4 bases and J gave up 7 bases; unmatched junction bases: 11. CDR3 length equals 16 residues. The CDR3 spells CASSSCGGARVNEQFF. Here the CDR3 DNA reads TGTGCCAGCAGTTCTTGCGGGGGGGCGCGGGTAAATGAGCAGTTCTTC.

V and J are TRBV6-2 or TRBV6-3 and TRBJ2-7, with D maybe TRBD2 (5 bases). V was cut by 8 bases and J by 3 bases, with 11 bases left in between. The CDR3 is made up of 12 amino acids. Germline V lookup: CDR1 MNHEY, CDR2 SVGEGT. CDR3 region: CASGLNSYEQYF. CDR3 nucleotides: TGTGCCAGCGGACTGAACAGCTACGAGCAGTACTTC.

This clonotype was seen a handful of times. The chain joins TRBV2 to TRBJ2-1; D unclear. Matching the DNA end better, TRBJ2-7 makes the J call doubtful. The CDR3 covers 14 residues. Germline assignment: CDR1 SNHLY and CDR2 FYNNEI. Written as DNA, the CDR3 is TGTGCCAGCAGTGGCCTGCCCTCCTACAATGAGCAGTACTTC. It yields the protein CASSGLPSYNEQYF.

This clonotype came up many times. CDR3 sequence (DNA): TGCAGTGCTACCAGGGGCGGCACTGAAGCTTTCTTT. This translates into CSATRGGTEAFF. The V call is TRBV20-1, the J call TRBJ1-1; TRBD1 is a possible D gene (6 bases). The CDR3 extends over 12 amino acids. Per germline, CDR1 DFQATT and CDR2 SNEGSKA (reference sequence). V lost 4 bases and J 4 bases, leaving 10 bases between the germline ends.